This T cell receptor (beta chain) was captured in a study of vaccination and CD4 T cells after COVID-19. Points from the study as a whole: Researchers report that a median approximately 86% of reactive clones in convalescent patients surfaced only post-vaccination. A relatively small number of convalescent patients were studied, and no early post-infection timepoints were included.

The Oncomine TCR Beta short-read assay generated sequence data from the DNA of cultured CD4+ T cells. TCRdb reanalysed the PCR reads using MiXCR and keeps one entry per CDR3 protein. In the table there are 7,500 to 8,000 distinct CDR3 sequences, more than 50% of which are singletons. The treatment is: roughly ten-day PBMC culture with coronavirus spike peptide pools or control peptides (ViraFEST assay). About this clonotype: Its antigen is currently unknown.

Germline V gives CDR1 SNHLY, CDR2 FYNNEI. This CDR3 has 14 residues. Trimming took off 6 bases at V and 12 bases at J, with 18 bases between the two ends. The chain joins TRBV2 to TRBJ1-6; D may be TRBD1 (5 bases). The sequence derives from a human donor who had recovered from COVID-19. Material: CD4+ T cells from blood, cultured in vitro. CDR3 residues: CASRDTGGLQPLHF. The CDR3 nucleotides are TGTGCCAGCAGAGATACAGGAGGACTGCAACCCCTCCACTTT.